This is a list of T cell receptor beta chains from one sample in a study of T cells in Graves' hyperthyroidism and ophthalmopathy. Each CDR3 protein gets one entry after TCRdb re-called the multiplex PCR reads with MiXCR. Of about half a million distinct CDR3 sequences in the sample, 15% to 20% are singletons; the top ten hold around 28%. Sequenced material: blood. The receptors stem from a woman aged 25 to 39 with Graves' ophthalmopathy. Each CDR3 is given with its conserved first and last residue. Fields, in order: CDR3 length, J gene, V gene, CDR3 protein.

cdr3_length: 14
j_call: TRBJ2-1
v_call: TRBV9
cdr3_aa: CASSGGDDYNEQFF

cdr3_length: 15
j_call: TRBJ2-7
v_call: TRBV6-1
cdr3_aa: CASSSRQGASYEQYF

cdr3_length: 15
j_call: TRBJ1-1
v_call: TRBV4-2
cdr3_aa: CASSQGGSRNTEAFF

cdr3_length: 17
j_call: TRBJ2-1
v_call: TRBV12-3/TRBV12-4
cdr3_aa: CASSPGLAGGGGNEQFF

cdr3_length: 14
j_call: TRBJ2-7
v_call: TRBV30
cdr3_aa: CAWSKDRATYEQYF

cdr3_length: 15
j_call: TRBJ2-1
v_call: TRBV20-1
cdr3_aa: CSARDPSGRNNEQFF

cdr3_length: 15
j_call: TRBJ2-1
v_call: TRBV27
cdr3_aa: CASSFSGRALDEQFF

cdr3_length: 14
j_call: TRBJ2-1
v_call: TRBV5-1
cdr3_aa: CASATGTVHNEQFF

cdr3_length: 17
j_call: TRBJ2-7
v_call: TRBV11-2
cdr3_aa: CASSLHEREAIGAEQYF

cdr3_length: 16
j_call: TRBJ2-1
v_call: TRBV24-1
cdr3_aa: CATSDLHETSFNEQFF

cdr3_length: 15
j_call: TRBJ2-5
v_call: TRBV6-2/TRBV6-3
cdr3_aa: CASSYYSARQETQYF

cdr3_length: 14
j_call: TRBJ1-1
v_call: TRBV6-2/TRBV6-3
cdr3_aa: CASSRGGLYTEAFF

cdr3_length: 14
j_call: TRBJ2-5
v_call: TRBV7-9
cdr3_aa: CASSAPGGGETQYF

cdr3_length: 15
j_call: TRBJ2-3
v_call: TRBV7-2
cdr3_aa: CASSFRSGNTDTQYF

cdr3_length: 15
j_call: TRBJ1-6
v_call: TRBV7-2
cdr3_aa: CASSLDRGAGSPLHF

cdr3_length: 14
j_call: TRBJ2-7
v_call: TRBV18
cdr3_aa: CASSPPTDSYEQYF

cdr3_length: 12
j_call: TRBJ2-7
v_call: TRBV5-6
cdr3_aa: CASSSRAYEQYF

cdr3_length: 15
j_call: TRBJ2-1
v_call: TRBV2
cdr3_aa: CASSEALIASNEQFF

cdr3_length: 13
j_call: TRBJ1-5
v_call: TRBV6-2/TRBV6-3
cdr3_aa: CAGTDKSNQPQHF

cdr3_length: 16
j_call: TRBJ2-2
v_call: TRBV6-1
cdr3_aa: CASSDRAGVYTGELFF

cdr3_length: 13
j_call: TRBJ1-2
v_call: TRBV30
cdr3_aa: CAWSVLTPPGYTF

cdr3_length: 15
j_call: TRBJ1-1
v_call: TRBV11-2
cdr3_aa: CASRRPFQENTEAFF

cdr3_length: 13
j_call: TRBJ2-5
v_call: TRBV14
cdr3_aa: CASSQVFGATQYF

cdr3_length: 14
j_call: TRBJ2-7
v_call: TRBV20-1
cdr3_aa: CSASGSQGTYEQYF

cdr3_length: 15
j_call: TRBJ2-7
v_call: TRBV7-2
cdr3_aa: CASSHDSPYVYEQYF

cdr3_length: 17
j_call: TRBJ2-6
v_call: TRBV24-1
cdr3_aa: CATSDRDRVAGANVLTF

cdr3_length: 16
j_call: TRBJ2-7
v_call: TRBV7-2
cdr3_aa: CASSLMVARASYEQYF

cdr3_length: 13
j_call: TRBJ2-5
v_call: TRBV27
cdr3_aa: CASSRDRVETQYF

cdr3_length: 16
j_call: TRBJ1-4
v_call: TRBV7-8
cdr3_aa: CASSPRQSSTNEKLFF

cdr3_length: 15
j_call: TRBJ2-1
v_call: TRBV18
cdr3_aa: CASSPSGRARNEQFF

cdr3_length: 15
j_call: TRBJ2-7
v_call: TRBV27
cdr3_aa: CASSLLGASSYEQYF

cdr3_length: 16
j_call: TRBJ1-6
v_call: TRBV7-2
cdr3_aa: CASSLGFTGVGSPLHF

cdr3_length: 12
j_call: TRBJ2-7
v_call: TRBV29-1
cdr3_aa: CSAQDNYYEQYF

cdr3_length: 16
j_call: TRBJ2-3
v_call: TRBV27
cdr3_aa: CATKREAASSTDTQYF

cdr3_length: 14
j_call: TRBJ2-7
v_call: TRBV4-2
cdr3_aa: CASSPGLDAYEQYF

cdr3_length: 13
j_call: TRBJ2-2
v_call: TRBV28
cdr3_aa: CASVRESTGELFF

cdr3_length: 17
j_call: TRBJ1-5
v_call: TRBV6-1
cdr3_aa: CASSSSPRQDSNQPQHF